One sample yielded the 19 T cell receptor beta chains listed below, sequenced in a study of blood T cell repertoires in COVID-19. The data were produced by immunoSEQ multiplex PCR, yet TCRdb's version contains in-frame clones alone and is incomplete. The sample records around 330,000 clones, roughly nine tenths being singletons. The sequencing sample was made of PBMCs or T cells enriched from blood (not recorded which). Receptors were obtained from a man aged 55-75 years who had recovered from COVID-19.

Points on this clone: Other DNA sequences in the sample encode the same CDR3. The chain recombines TRBV7-9 with TRBJ1-2; TRBD1 matches 8 bases. There are 14 residues in the CDR3. J gave up 2 bases and V 4 bases, and 3 bases lay outside the gene matches. The germline CDR1 and CDR2 sequences are SEHNR and FQNEAQ (reference sequence). The CDR3 nucleotides are TGTGCCAGCAGCTCCGGGACAGGAAACTATGGCTACACCTTC. Amino acid sequence: CASSSGTGNYGYTF.

The V call is TRBV4-3, the J call TRBJ1-4; no definite D call. Germline V gene lookup returns CDR1 LGHNA and CDR2 YSLEER. CDR3 size: 14 residues. Trimming left V 3 bases short and J 0 bases short, with 5 bases between. CDR3 in DNA: TGCGCCAGCAGCCATGCGGCAACTAATGAAAAACTGTTTTTT. The encoded protein is CASSHAATNEKLFF.

J is TRBJ1-6 and V is TRBV7-9; 9 bases match TRBD1. V shed 5 bases and J 9 bases; nucleotides not matched to a gene: 5. The CDR3 has 14 residues. Germline-derived CDR1 and CDR2 are SEHNR and FQNEAQ (reference sequence). CDR3 sequence reads: CASSTGTGFSPLHF. The CDR3 DNA is TGTGCCAGCAGCACCGGGACAGGGTTTTCACCCCTCCACTTT.

This chain links TRBV6-5 with TRBJ2-1, with 12 bases aligning to TRBD2. Germline trimming cut 10 bases from V and 7 bases from J; bases unmatched to any gene: 11. In germline, CDR1 is MNHEY, CDR2 SVGAGI. There are 15 residues in the CDR3. CDR3 sequence (DNA): TGTGCCACCATAGAGTTGCTAGCGGGAGGGAATGAGCAGTTCTTC. It specifies CATIELLAGGNEQFF.

A single count supports this clone. This sequence joins TRBV19 and TRBJ2-7, with a weak D call TRBD1 (6 bases). This CDR3 is built from 13 residues. Germline values: CDR1 LNHDA, CDR2 SQIVND (reference sequence). V was pared by 4 bases and J by 6 bases, with 13 bases between. The DNA of the CDR3 is TGTGCCAGTAGTACCGACTCAGGGGTCGAGCAGTACTTC. Translated, it gives CASSTDSGVEQYF.

The chain combines TRBV18 with TRBJ1-4, with D perhaps matching TRBD1 (6 bases). The CDR3 contains 17 residues. V was clipped by 2 bases and J by 0 bases, with 13 bases between them. Germline V gene lookup returns CDR1 KGHSH and CDR2 LQKENI. CDR3: CASSPMGARATNEKLFF. CDR3 bases: TGTGCCAGCTCACCAATGGGGGCCCGTGCAACTAATGAAAAACTGTTTTTT.

V is TRBV29-1 and J is TRBJ1-2; 10 nucleotides agree with TRBD1. V gave up 3 bases and J gave up 5 bases; unmatched junction bases: 6. This CDR3 is built from 14 residues. Germline assignment: CDR1 SQVTM and CDR2 ANQGSEA. CDR3 amino acids: CSVDRDRGNYGYTF. The CDR3 DNA is TGCAGCGTTGACAGGGACAGGGGAAATTATGGCTACACCTTC. Full variable domain (remainder filled in from reference TRBV29-1 and TRBJ1-2): SAVISQKPSRDICQRGTSLTIQCQVDSQVTMMFWYRQQPGQSLTLIATANQGSEATYESGFVIDKFPISRPNLTFSTLTVSNMSPEDSSIYLCSVDRDRGNYGYTFGSGTRLTVV.

The V call is TRBV15, the J call TRBJ2-5; TRBD2 matches at 7 bases. The V gene end was trimmed by 0 bases and the J gene end by 2 bases; junction bases not matched to a gene: 3. In germline, CDR1 is LNHNV, CDR2 YYDKDF (reference sequence). The CDR3 contains 15 residues. The chain's CDR3 is CATSRDMGGQETQYF. For the CDR3, the DNA is TGTGCCACCAGCAGAGATATGGGGGGGCAAGAGACCCAGTACTTC. Supplemented by reference TRBV15 and TRBJ2-5, the full variable domain reads DAMVIQNPRYQVTQFGKPVTLSCSQTLNHNVMYWYQQKSSQAPKLLFHYYDKDFNNEADTPDNFQSRRPNTSFCFLDIRSPGLGDTAMYLCATSRDMGGQETQYFGPGTRLLVL.

This clone showed up just a few times. The J gene is TRBJ1-2, the V gene TRBV29-1, with 10 nucleotides matching TRBD1. Germline trimming cut 1 base from V and 0 bases from J; bases unmatched to any gene: 2. There are 15 residues in the CDR3. The germline V gene has CDR1 SQVTM and CDR2 ANQGSEA. The CDR3 coding sequence is TGCAGCGTTGAAGGGACAGGGGGATCTAACTATGGCTACACCTTC. Its translation is CSVEGTGGSNYGYTF. Full variable domain (outside the CDR3, taken from reference TRBV29-1 and TRBJ1-2): SAVISQKPSRDICQRGTSLTIQCQVDSQVTMMFWYRQQPGQSLTLIATANQGSEATYESGFVIDKFPISRPNLTFSTLTVSNMSPEDSSIYLCSVEGTGGSNYGYTFGSGTRLTVV.

The count of this clone is one. Other DNA variants within this sample encode the same CDR3. The chain carries TRBV15 and TRBJ1-2; D is unresolved. The V end lost 0 bases, the J end lost 2 bases, and 4 bases lay between the germline ends. CDR3 size: 13 residues. From germline, CDR1 is LNHNV and CDR2 YYDKDF (reference sequence). CDR3 DNA: TGTGCCACCAGCAGAGATCGGAACTATGGCTACACCTTC. It encodes CATSRDRNYGYTF. Combining the CDR3 with reference TRBV15 and TRBJ1-2 gives the whole variable domain DAMVIQNPRYQVTQFGKPVTLSCSQTLNHNVMYWYQQKSSQAPKLLFHYYDKDFNNEADTPDNFQSRRPNTSFCFLDIRSPGLGDTAMYLCATSRDRNYGYTFGSGTRLTVV.

The CDR3, as DNA: TGTGCCAGCAGCCCCCCCCAGTTCACCGGGGAGCTGTTTTTT. It is translated as CASSPPQFTGELFF. The chain employs TRBV7-9 and TRBJ2-2; D gene unclear. The CDR3 runs to 14 residues. V gave up 5 bases and J gave up 4 bases, with 11 bases separating them. Germline lookup yields CDR1 SEHNR and CDR2 FQNEAQ (reference sequence). The whole variable domain, remainder taken from reference TRBV7-9 and TRBJ2-2, is DTGVSQNPRHKITKRGQNVTFRCDPISEHNRLYWYRQTLGQGPEFLTYFQNEAQLEKSRLLSDRFSAERPKGSFSTLEIQRTEQGDSAMYLCASSPPQFTGELFFGEGSRLTVL.

The chain links TRBV11-2 to TRBJ1-2; D might be TRBD1 (6 bases). The germline V and J ends were trimmed by 6 bases and 4 bases, with 18 bases remaining between them. The germline V gene encodes CDR1 SGHAT and CDR2 FQNNGV. The CDR3 length is 15 residues. The CDR3 DNA sequence: TGTGCCAGCAGGGCGGCAGACTTGGGGGCCTATGGCTACACCTTC. This sequence encodes CASRAADLGAYGYTF.

The chain carries TRBV3-1 (or the pseudogene TRBV3-2) and TRBJ1-2; weak D call: TRBD1 (6 bases). The V gene lost 3 bases and the J gene lost 5 bases, with 13 bases spanning the gap. The CDR3 extends over 14 amino acids. CDR1 is LGHDT, CDR2 YNNKEL, per germline (reference sequence). The CDR3 sequence is CASSHDRSGYGYTF. The CDR3 DNA reads TGTGCCAGCAGCCATGACAGGAGCGGTTATGGCTACACCTTC.

This sequence joins TRBV5-1 and TRBJ2-7; D possibly corresponds to TRBD2 (7 bases). Trimming took off 0 bases at V and 2 bases at J, with 12 bases between the two ends. This CDR3 is built from 15 residues. Per germline, CDR1 SGHRS and CDR2 YFSETQ. The CDR3 DNA follows: TGCGCCAGCAGCTTGGATGCGGGGGCCACCTACGAGCAGTACTTC. This codes for CASSLDAGATYEQYF.

The chain recombines TRBV13 with TRBJ2-7; D gene ambiguous. Trimming removed 5 bases from V and 2 bases from J, with 10 bases in between. This CDR3 spans 13 amino acids. In germline, CDR1 is PRHDT, CDR2 FYEKMQ (reference sequence). CDR3 region: CASSPPTAYEQYF. The CDR3 region has the DNA TGTGCCAGCAGCCCGCCCACGGCCTACGAGCAGTACTTC.

This rearrangement joins TRBV29-1 to TRBJ2-7; 7 positions agree with TRBD1. The CDR3 is 15 amino acids. With V trimmed by 0 bases and J by 2 bases, 7 bases remained unmatched. Germline V CDR1 and CDR2: SQVTM, ANQGSEA. CDR3 sequence: CSVEDRDSATYEQYF. DNA of the CDR3: TGCAGCGTTGAAGATCGGGACAGCGCAACCTACGAGCAGTACTTC.

This clone has just a few counts. The rearrangement links TRBV7-2 to TRBJ1-2; no clear D. Per germline, CDR1 SGHTA and CDR2 FQGNSA. The V end was cut by 6 bases, the J end by 8 bases, with 13 bases between. This CDR3 contains 12 residues. DNA for the CDR3: TGTGCCAGCAGACCGGTCCCGGGAGGCTACACCTTC. This codes for CASRPVPGGYTF.

The chain employs TRBV19 and TRBJ2-2; a possible D gene is TRBD1 (6 bases). The germline V and J ends were trimmed by 9 bases and 3 bases, with 11 bases remaining between them. The CDR3 covers 13 residues. Germline assignment: CDR1 LNHDA and CDR2 SQIVND (reference sequence). For the CDR3, the DNA is TGTGCCAGCACTAGGGGGTACACCGGGGAGCTGTTTTTT. Translation: CASTRGYTGELFF.

The chain couples TRBV9 to TRBJ2-5; 12 bases align to TRBD1. Germline-derived CDR1 and CDR2 are SGDLS and YYNGEE. Unmatched junction bases numbered 5, after V lost 4 bases and J lost 4 bases. The CDR3 sequence is 15 residues long. The CDR3 nucleotides read TGTGCCAGCAGCCCCCGGGACAGGGGGCGAGAGACCCAGTACTTC. Encoded protein: CASSPRDRGRETQYF.